This TCR beta chain was sequenced during a study of post-analysis software for immune sequencing data. In the case of this clonotype: As yet, its antigen is unknown.

Sequencing libraries made from TCR beta cDNA carried unique molecular identifiers. Roughly 500,000 cDNA molecules were obtained from 1 to 10 million T cells. TCRdb passed the PCR reads through MiXCR, listing each CDR3 protein once. The sample has some 700,000 distinct CDR3 sequences, approximately 60% seen once. Study-wide points: Samples from a shared batch, those prepared together, strongly co-clustered by F measure. Significantly lower normalized Chao1 diversity was found in patients with multiple sclerosis relative to controls. About 5 TRBV segments (TRBV5-6, TRBV5-1 and TRBV20-1 among them) occurred more frequently in patients than in controls.

The CDR3 totals 15 residues. CDR1 DFQATT and CDR2 SNEGSKA come from the germline V gene (reference sequence). Trimming pared 3 bases from V and 2 bases from J, leaving 17 bases between. The sequenced sample was blood. The receptor was isolated from a girl aged 2-10 years with multiple sclerosis. The V call is TRBV20-1, the J call TRBJ2-7; maybe TRBD2 (5 bases). The CDR3 is CSASLPLRVTYEQYF. In DNA form, the CDR3 reads TGCAGTGCTAGCCTTCCCTTGCGGGTAACCTACGAGCAGTACTTC.